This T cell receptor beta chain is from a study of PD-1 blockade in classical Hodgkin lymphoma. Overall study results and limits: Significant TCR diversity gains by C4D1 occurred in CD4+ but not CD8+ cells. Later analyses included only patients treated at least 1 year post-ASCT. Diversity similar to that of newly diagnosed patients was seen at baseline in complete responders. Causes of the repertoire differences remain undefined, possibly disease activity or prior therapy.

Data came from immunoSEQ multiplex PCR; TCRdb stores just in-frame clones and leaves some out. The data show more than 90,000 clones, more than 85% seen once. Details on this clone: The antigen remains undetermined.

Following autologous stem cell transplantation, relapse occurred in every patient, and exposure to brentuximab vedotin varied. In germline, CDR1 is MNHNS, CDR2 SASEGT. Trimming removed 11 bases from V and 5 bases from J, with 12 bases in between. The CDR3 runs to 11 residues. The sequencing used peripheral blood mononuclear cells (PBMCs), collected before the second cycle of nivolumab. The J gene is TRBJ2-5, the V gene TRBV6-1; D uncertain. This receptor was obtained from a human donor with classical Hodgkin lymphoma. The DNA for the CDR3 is TGTGCCTCCAACATGGTCGAGACCCAGTACTTC. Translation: CASNMVETQYF.